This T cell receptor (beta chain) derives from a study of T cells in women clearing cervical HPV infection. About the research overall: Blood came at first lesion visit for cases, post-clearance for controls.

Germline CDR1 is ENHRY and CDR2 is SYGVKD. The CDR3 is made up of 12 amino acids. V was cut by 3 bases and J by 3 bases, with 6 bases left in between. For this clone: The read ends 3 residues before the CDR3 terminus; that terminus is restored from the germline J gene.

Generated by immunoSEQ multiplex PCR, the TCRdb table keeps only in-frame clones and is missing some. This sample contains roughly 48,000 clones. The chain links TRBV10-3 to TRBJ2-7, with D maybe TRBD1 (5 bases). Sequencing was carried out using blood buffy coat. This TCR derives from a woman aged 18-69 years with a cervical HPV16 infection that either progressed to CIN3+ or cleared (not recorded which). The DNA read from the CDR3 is TGTGCCATCAGTGACCAGGGCTACGAG. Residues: CAISDQGYE. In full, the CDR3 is CAISDQGYEQYF.